The next 29 T cell receptor beta chains were all read from a single sample in a study of blood T cell repertoires in COVID-19. Generated by immunoSEQ multiplex PCR, the TCRdb table keeps only in-frame clones and is missing some. The data show fewer than 450,000 clones, approximately 90% seen once. Sequencing used PBMCs or T cells enriched from blood (not recorded which). These TCRs come from a woman in her late teens or twenties who had recovered from COVID-19.

This clone is a singleton in its sample. The sample carries other DNA sequences with the same CDR3. This chain joins TRBV30 and TRBJ1-1; D gene uncertain. V lost 0 bases to trimming and J lost 5 bases, with 10 bases between them. The CDR3 totals 13 residues. Germline V CDR1 and CDR2: GTSNPN, SVGIG (reference sequence). The DNA of the CDR3 is TGTGCCTGGAGTGTGCGGGGAGGGACTGAAGCTTTCTTT. It specifies CAWSVRGGTEAFF. The full variable domain, rest sourced from reference TRBV30 and TRBJ1-1, is SQTIHQWPATLVQPVGSPLSLECTVEGTSNPNLYWYRQAAGRGLQLLFYSVGIGQISSEVPQNLSASRPQDRQFILSSKKLLLSDSGFYLCAWSVRGGTEAFFGQGTRLTVV.

This clone was picked up one time. The chain links TRBV5-4 to TRBJ1-2; 9 nucleotides match TRBD1. The trim removed 4 bases at V and 5 bases at J, leaving 12 bases unmatched. The CDR3 contains 16 residues. CDR1 SGHNT and CDR2 YYREEE come from the germline V gene (reference sequence). The CDR3 DNA is TGTGCCAGCAGCGCTCCACGGGGGACAGGGTTGTATGGCTACACCTTC. This encodes CASSAPRGTGLYGYTF.

The chain has TRBV29-1 and TRBJ1-1; no firm D call. Trimming pared 1 base from V and 1 base from J, leaving 13 bases between. CDR1 is SQVTM, CDR2 ANQGSEA, per germline. The CDR3 length is 15 residues. In DNA form, the CDR3 reads TGCAGCGTTGAAGTATACGGGGTGGGGAACACTGAAGCTTTCTTT. Its translation is CSVEVYGVGNTEAFF.

Remarks on this clone: Other DNA sequences in this specimen translate into the identical CDR3. The chain's CDR3 is CASSLDRNQPQHF. The DNA for the CDR3 is TGCGCCAGCAGCTTGGACAGAAATCAGCCCCAGCATTTT. This sequence joins TRBV5-1 and TRBJ1-5, with D hard to call. V lost 0 bases, J lost 4 bases, and 5 bases lay in between. Germline loops: CDR1 SGHRS, CDR2 YFSETQ. The CDR3 is 13 amino acids.

The chain employs TRBV4-1 and TRBJ1-2; D may be TRBD1 (5 bases). Trimming removed 0 bases from V and 0 bases from J, with 23 bases in between. The CDR3 has 20 residues. The germline gives CDR1 MGHRA, CDR2 YSYEKL. The DNA for the CDR3 is TGCGCCAGCAGCCAAGATAAGGGGAAGGCAACTCTCTCTACTAACTATGGCTACACCTTC. It encodes CASSQDKGKATLSTNYGYTF.

The V call is TRBV28, the J call TRBJ1-5; D not resolved. V was clipped by 4 bases and J by 6 bases, with 16 bases between them. The CDR3 contains 15 residues. CDR1 is MDHEN and CDR2 is SYDVKM in the germline V gene. CDR3 bases: TGTGCCAGCAGTTCCCTTGGGCCCGCCCCTCAGCCCCAGCATTTT. It codes for CASSSLGPAPQPQHF.

The chain joins TRBV9 to TRBJ1-2, with D unclear. Germline V gene sequence: CDR1 SGDLS, CDR2 YYNGEE. The V end was cut by 0 bases, the J end by 8 bases, with 14 bases between. This CDR3 is 14 amino acids long. This chain's CDR3 is CASSVDTAAQGYTF. CDR3 in DNA: TGTGCCAGCAGCGTAGACACGGCAGCGCAGGGCTACACCTTC.

This chain joins TRBV30 and TRBJ1-4; D might be TRBD1 (6 bases). Trimming stripped 0 bases from V and 8 bases from J, with 7 bases between. Germline CDR1 GTSNPN, CDR2 SVGIG (reference sequence). This CDR3 comprises 12 residues. The CDR3 loop is CAWSVQGEKLFF. CDR3 DNA sequence: TGTGCCTGGAGTGTACAGGGCGAAAAACTGTTTTTT.

The chain has TRBV3-1 (or the pseudogene TRBV3-2) and TRBJ2-5; D call uncertain. V gave up 0 bases and J gave up 2 bases, with 10 bases separating them. CDR1 and CDR2 from the germline V gene are LGHDT and YNNKEL (reference sequence). This CDR3 is built from 15 residues. CDR3 in DNA: TGTGCCAGCAGCCAAGATCCCCGGGTACAAGAGACCCAGTACTTC. Encoded protein: CASSQDPRVQETQYF.

The chain links TRBV4-2 to TRBJ2-1, with 9 bases aligning to TRBD2. CDR3 size: 17 residues. Germline-derived CDR1 and CDR2 are LGHNA and YNFKEQ. V lost 0 bases to trimming and J lost 8 bases; unmatched junction nucleotides: 11. For the CDR3, the DNA is TGTGCCAGCAGCCAAGAGAAGCGGGGGGCGAGGGGCGATGAGCAGTTCTTC. Translating gives CASSQEKRGARGDEQFF.

V gene TRBV7-9 combines with J gene TRBJ1-1; 7 nucleotides line up with TRBD1. This CDR3 is built from 14 residues. With V trimmed by 5 bases and J by 0 bases, 3 bases remained unmatched. Germline V gene lookup returns CDR1 SEHNR and CDR2 FQNEAQ (reference sequence). CDR3: CASSPGQLNTEAFF. The CDR3 region has the DNA TGTGCCAGCAGCCCGGGACAGTTGAACACTGAAGCTTTCTTT. The variable domain in full, with the rest retrieved from reference TRBV7-9 and TRBJ1-1, is DTGVSQNPRHKITKRGQNVTFRCDPISEHNRLYWYRQTLGQGPEFLTYFQNEAQLEKSRLLSDRFSAERPKGSFSTLEIQRTEQGDSAMYLCASSPGQLNTEAFFGQGTRLTVV.

This chain links TRBV18 with TRBJ1-1; D gene ambiguous. The CDR3 totals 13 residues. Per the germline V gene, CDR1 is KGHSH and CDR2 is LQKENI. Trimming stripped 2 bases from V and 3 bases from J, with 7 bases between. The CDR3 loop is CASSPGEDTEAFF. The CDR3, as DNA: TGTGCCAGCTCACCAGGGGAGGACACTGAAGCTTTCTTT.

The chain recombines TRBV5-1 with TRBJ2-2; TRBD1 agrees at 7 bases. The CDR3 sequence is 15 residues long. The V gene end was trimmed by 5 bases and the J gene end by 3 bases; junction bases not matched to a gene: 7. Germline V gene lookup returns CDR1 SGHRS and CDR2 YFSETQ. CDR3 residues: CASRLWQGDTGELFF. In nucleotides, the CDR3 is TGCGCCAGCAGACTCTGGCAGGGGGACACCGGGGAGCTGTTTTTT.

The chain uses TRBV25-1 and TRBJ2-3; TRBD1 aligns across 8 bases. The CDR3 contains 14 residues. Losses at the gene ends were 7 bases for V and 2 bases for J; bases not matched to a gene: 5. Germline assignment: CDR1 MGHDK and CDR2 SYGVNS. The CDR3 sequence is CASTGTGLTDTQYF. The CDR3 nucleotides are TGTGCCAGCACCGGGACAGGTCTCACAGATACGCAGTATTTT.

The chain has TRBV19 and TRBJ1-1; TRBD1 aligns across 9 bases. J was trimmed by 6 bases and V by 3 bases; bases with no gene match: 11. The CDR3 has 16 amino acids. Per the germline V gene, CDR1 is LNHDA and CDR2 is SQIVND (reference sequence). This CDR3 reads CASSIPPTGGSAEAFF. The DNA for the CDR3 is TGTGCCAGTAGTATTCCCCCAACAGGGGGCAGCGCTGAAGCTTTCTTT.

The rearrangement joins TRBV27 to TRBJ1-6; D not certain. CDR1 and CDR2 from the germline V gene are MNHEY and SMNVEV (reference sequence). The CDR3 contains 13 residues. Trimming stripped 2 bases from V and 8 bases from J, with 7 bases between. CDR3 residues: CASSLNNYSPLHF. CDR3 bases: TGTGCCAGCAGTTTAAACAATTATTCACCCCTCCACTTT.

The V call is TRBV4-1, the J call TRBJ1-2, with no clear D. V was cut by 5 bases and J by 4 bases, with 11 bases left in between. Germline assignment: CDR1 MGHRA and CDR2 YSYEKL. This CDR3 spans 13 amino acids. The CDR3 DNA follows: TGCGCCAGCAGCACAGCCCCAGGCTATGGCTACACCTTC. As protein: CASSTAPGYGYTF.

The gene calls are TRBV7-6 and TRBJ2-2, with TRBD1 identical over 7 bases. Per the germline V gene, CDR1 is SGHVS and CDR2 is FNYEAQ. Unmatched junction bases numbered 8, after V lost 2 bases and J lost 2 bases. This CDR3 spans 17 amino acids. DNA for the CDR3: TGTGCCAGCAGCTTAATGATACAGGGGATCAACACCGGGGAGCTGTTTTTT. The encoded protein is CASSLMIQGINTGELFF.

This rearrangement joins TRBV11-2 to TRBJ2-3, with 7 bases identical to TRBD1. Germline V gene data show CDR1 as SGHAT and CDR2 as FQNNGV. This CDR3 spans 18 amino acids. V gave up 3 bases and J gave up 0 bases; unmatched junction bases: 12. This CDR3 reads CASSFSLGQKASTDTQYF. The CDR3 DNA follows: TGTGCCAGCAGCTTTTCCCTGGGACAGAAAGCGAGCACAGATACGCAGTATTTT.

This sequence joins TRBV30 and TRBJ2-3; D gene unclear. V lost 3 bases and J 8 bases, leaving 12 bases between the germline ends. The CDR3 contains 12 residues. Germline V gene data show CDR1 as GTSNPN and CDR2 as SVGIG (reference sequence). CDR3 DNA sequence: TGTGCCTGGAGAGCATTGTCGGTTACGCAGTATTTT. Translating it yields CAWRALSVTQYF.

The rearrangement joins TRBV5-1 to TRBJ2-7; D unclear. V was pared by 0 bases and J by 6 bases, with 10 bases between. Germline CDR1 and CDR2: SGHRS and YFSETQ. CDR3 length equals 13 residues. The CDR3 DNA reads TGCGCCAGCAGCTTGGTCCATGTCGGCGAGCAGTACTTC. Translated, it gives CASSLVHVGEQYF. The full variable domain, rest sourced from reference TRBV5-1 and TRBJ2-7, is KAGVTQTPRYLIKTRGQQVTLSCSPISGHRSVSWYQQTPGQGLQFLFEYFSETQRNKGNFPGRFSGRQFSNSRSEMNVSTLELGDSALYLCASSLVHVGEQYFGPGTRLTVT.

The chain uses TRBV7-9 and TRBJ2-5; D might be TRBD2 (6 bases). The CDR3 loop spans 15 amino acids. The germline V and J ends were trimmed by 4 bases and 2 bases, with 14 bases remaining between them. CDR1 and CDR2 (germline): SEHNR, FQNEAQ (reference sequence). CDR3 in amino acids: CASSSKSRGQETQYF. As DNA, the CDR3 is TGTGCCAGCAGCTCCAAGTCCCGGGGGCAAGAGACCCAGTACTTC.

The chain recombines TRBV7-9 with TRBJ1-1; 11 nucleotides match TRBD1. The CDR3 runs 15 residues. J was trimmed by 4 bases and V by 1 base; bases with no gene match: 2. Germline CDR1 SEHNR, CDR2 FQNEAQ (reference sequence). The CDR3 reads CASSLGGTGGTEAFF. The CDR3 DNA reads TGTGCCAGCAGCTTAGGAGGGACAGGGGGCACTGAAGCTTTCTTT.

This chain links TRBV4-1 with TRBJ1-6, with TRBD1 as a possible D gene (5 bases). V was shortened by 0 bases and J by 6 bases, with 12 bases between the two germline ends. The CDR3 is 16 amino acids. The germline CDR1 and CDR2 sequences are MGHRA and YSYEKL. CDR3 protein: CASSQDNGGFNSPLHF. The CDR3, as DNA: TGCGCCAGCAGCCAAGATAACGGGGGGTTTAATTCACCCCTCCACTTT.

The table lists this clone with a count of one. This chain uses TRBV30 with TRBJ2-7; no clear D. This CDR3 has 11 residues. The germline V gene has CDR1 GTSNPN and CDR2 SVGIG (reference sequence). Trimming stripped 5 bases from V and 6 bases from J, with 11 bases between. Here the CDR3 reads CAWGPKSEQYF. DNA for the CDR3: TGTGCCTGGGGACCTAAGTCCGAGCAGTACTTC.

This clone was recorded a few times. CDR3 sequence: CASSLMQAGYTF. The CDR3 DNA is TGTGCCAGCAGCTTGATGCAGGCTGGCTACACCTTC. This chain connects TRBV5-8 to TRBJ1-2; no clear D gene. Trimming left V 1 base short and J 7 bases short, with 8 bases between. The CDR3 spans 12 residues. Germline loops: CDR1 SGHTS, CDR2 YDEGEE.

The J gene is TRBJ1-1, the V gene TRBV10-3; no reliable D call. The CDR3 runs 17 residues. V lost 1 base, J lost 4 bases, and 19 bases lay in between. CDR1 and CDR2 (germline): ENHRY, SYGVKD. CDR3 sequence reads: CAISEFPLGRSGTEAFF. In DNA, the CDR3 is TGTGCCATCAGTGAGTTTCCGTTGGGCCGATCAGGCACTGAAGCTTTCTTT.

The rearrangement uses TRBV3-1 (or the pseudogene TRBV3-2) and TRBJ2-3, with 12 bases matching TRBD2. The CDR3 sequence is 15 residues long. The trim removed 1 base at V and 7 bases at J, leaving 3 bases unmatched. Per the germline V gene, CDR1 is LGHDT and CDR2 is YNNKEL (reference sequence). The CDR3 DNA reads as TGTGCCAGCAGCCAAGGACTAGCGGGGGACCATACGCAGTATTTT. It yields the protein CASSQGLAGDHTQYF.

This clone was found once. This chain uses TRBV18 with TRBJ1-1; no definite D call. V dropped 1 base and J dropped 3 bases, with 18 bases sitting between them. Germline CDR1 is KGHSH and CDR2 is LQKENI. The CDR3 is 17 residues long. CDR3 protein: CASSPLDEGLRYTEAFF. CDR3 sequence (DNA): TGTGCCAGCTCACCACTGGATGAGGGTTTGAGGTACACTGAAGCTTTCTTT.